This entry features one T cell receptor (beta chain) sequence. Expressed TCRB transcripts were sequenced, since all the RNA that had been isolated was reverse transcribed. TCRdb's table, derived via immunoSEQ multiplex PCR, lists solely in-frame clones and lacks some. Of 200,000 to 250,000 clones in the sample, approximately 10% are singletons; the top ten hold 1% to 1.5%. Germline V CDR1 and CDR2: SQVTM, ANQGSEA. This CDR3 contains 17 residues. With V trimmed by 6 bases and J by 7 bases, 21 bases remained unmatched. This entry belongs to a study of beta chain features in type 1 diabetes. Isolation of CD4+ naive, central memory, regulatory and stem cell-like memory cells was achieved by sorting via CD45RO/CCR7/CD25/CD127/CD95/CD27.

Specimen: central memory CD4+ T cells from blood. The rearrangement joins TRBV29-1 to TRBJ2-7; the match to TRBD1 covers 10 bases. This TCR was sampled from a man between 18 and 29 years old in good health. CDR3: CSVCGQGGPMGVAEQYF. CDR3 nucleotides: TGCAGCGTCTGCGGACAGGGGGGTCCTATGGGAGTGGCGGAGCAGTACTTC.